Listed below are T cell receptor beta chains from one sample, sequenced in a study of early T cells in non-severe SARS-CoV-2 infection. MiXCR, applied by TCRdb to the 5' RACE reads, yields one record per CDR3 protein. The table lists 86,000 or so distinct CDR3 sequences, 5.5% to 7.5% of them singletons. Sequenced sample: whole blood. These receptors were obtained from an adult who was a healthcare worker with PCR-confirmed SARS-CoV-2 infection or an uninfected control (not recorded which). CDR3s include the opening cysteine and the closing phenylalanine or tryptophan. The D gene is left open where the match is weak. Only part of the rows carry a size: once, few, many, or a class if the clone is expanded.

cdr3_aa | cdr3_nt | v_call | clone_size | j_call | d_call
CASSSGGANSPLHF | TGCGCCAGCAGCTCCGGGGGAGCGAATTCACCCCTCCACTTT | TRBV5-1 | many | TRBJ1-6 | NA
CSARLRNEQFF | TGCAGTGCTAGACTCCGGAATGAGCAGTTCTTC | TRBV20-1 | NA | TRBJ2-1 | NA
CASSYEPTSPRFF | TGTGCCAGCAGTTACGAACCGACTAGCCCTAGGTTCTTC | TRBV6-2/TRBV6-3 | few | TRBJ2-1 | TRBD2
CASSYHEGTTEAFF | TGTGCCAGCAGTTACCACGAGGGGACCACTGAAGCTTTCTTT | TRBV6-5 | NA | TRBJ1-1 | NA
CASGFGGNQPQHF | TGTGCTAGTGGTTTTGGGGGTAATCAGCCCCAGCATTTT | TRBV12-5 | few | TRBJ1-5 | NA
CAWMGTDNSPLHF | TGTGCCTGGATGGGGACCGATAATTCACCCCTCCACTTT | TRBV30 | many | TRBJ1-6 | NA
CASSEVRENTEAFF | TGTGCCAGCAGTGAAGTTCGTGAGAACACTGAAGCTTTCTTT | TRBV6-1 | many | TRBJ1-1 | NA
CASSSPRQGMDGYTF | TGTGCCAGCAGTTCACCCCGACAGGGAATGGATGGCTACACCTTC | TRBV28 | many | TRBJ1-2 | TRBD1
CASSLLQGPSGANVLTF | TGTGCCAGCAGCTTGCTCCAGGGACCCTCTGGGGCCAACGTCCTGACTTTC | TRBV5-5 | few | TRBJ2-6 | NA
CASSFYNEQFF | TGTGCCAGCAGCTTCTACAATGAGCAGTTCTTC | TRBV5-5 | many | TRBJ2-1 | NA
CASSRDRGTHEQYF | TGCGCCAGCAGCCGTGACAGGGGGACCCACGAGCAGTACTTC | TRBV4-1 | NA | TRBJ2-7 | TRBD1
CASSDGYNNQPQHF | TGTGCCAGCAGTGATGGGTACAACAATCAGCCCCAGCATTTT | TRBV6-1 | many | TRBJ1-5 | NA
CASSQGSATGGLEAFF | TGTGCCAGCAGTCAAGGGTCGGCGACAGGGGGACTTGAAGCTTTCTTT | TRBV28 | many | TRBJ1-1 | TRBD1
CATSRGLSKETQYF | TGTGCCACCAGCAGAGGACTATCGAAAGAGACCCAGTACTTC | TRBV15 | few | TRBJ2-5 | NA
CASSLTSGRPRTDTQYF | TGTGCCAGCAGCTTGACTAGCGGGAGGCCACGCACAGATACGCAGTATTTT | TRBV7-6 | NA | TRBJ2-3 | TRBD2
CASSHRRQGAYEQYF | TGTGCCAGCAGCCATAGAAGACAGGGGGCCTACGAGCAGTACTTC | TRBV3-1 | NA | TRBJ2-7 | TRBD1
CASSRPYTEAFF | TGTGCCAGCAGCCGCCCATACACTGAAGCTTTCTTT | TRBV6-5 | NA | TRBJ1-1 | NA
CASSATGSQGEKLFF | TGTGCCAGCAGCGCGACAGGCAGCCAGGGAGAAAAACTGTTTTTT | TRBV7-9 | NA | TRBJ1-4 | NA
CASSLAGPVSYNEQFF | TGTGCCAGCAGCTTAGCAGGGCCAGTCTCCTACAATGAGCAGTTCTTC | TRBV7-8 | NA | TRBJ2-1 | NA
CASSEVRGGMAKNIQYF | TGTGCCAGCAGTGAAGTGCGCGGGGGCATGGCCAAAAACATTCAGTACTTC | TRBV2 | NA | TRBJ2-4 | NA
CASSRRRTYEQYF | TGTGCCAGCAGTAGACGAAGAACCTACGAGCAGTACTTC | TRBV7-2 | many | TRBJ2-7 | NA